Included here is one TCR beta chain sequence, with context. No antigen is known for it. The sample belongs to a study of post-analysis software for immune sequencing data. General study points: When patients were compared with controls, 4 or 5 TRBV segments were more frequent, TRBV5-6, TRBV5-1 and TRBV20-1 among them. Controls had significantly higher normalized Chao1 diversity than multiple sclerosis patients.

Unmatched junction bases numbered 3, after V lost 6 bases and J lost 3 bases. The CDR3 runs to 13 residues. Germline V gives CDR1 SQVTM, CDR2 ANQGSEA. Tagging with unique molecular identifiers was a feature of the TCR beta cDNA libraries. A single record per CDR3 protein comes from TCRdb applying MiXCR to the PCR reads. The sample consists of roughly 400,000 distinct CDR3 sequences, more than 30% of them appearing once. The V and J genes are TRBV29-1 and TRBJ2-5; 11 bases match TRBD2. The sequenced material came from blood. The TCR sequence derives from a girl aged 2 to 9 with multiple sclerosis. Here the CDR3 reads CSVRLAGKETQYF. The CDR3 region has the DNA TGCAGCGTCAGACTAGCGGGGAAAGAGACCCAGTACTTC.